A single sample gave rise to the 26 T cell receptor beta chains below, sequenced in a study of T cells after yellow fever vaccination. Each CDR3 protein gets one entry after TCRdb re-called the 5' RACE reads with MiXCR. The sample holds a few hundred thousand distinct CDR3 sequences; 8.7% are singletons and the top ten take under 20%. The source material was PBMCs, sampled on the day of the first yellow fever vaccination. The source is a man between 18 and 35 years old who received the YFV17D yellow fever vaccine.

There are a few counts of this clonotype. This chain connects TRBV9 to TRBJ1-2; D unresolved. This CDR3 comprises 14 residues. Germline V gene lookup returns CDR1 SGDLS and CDR2 YYNGEE. The V end lost 3 bases, the J end lost 6 bases, and 15 bases lay between the germline ends. CDR3 coding DNA: TGTGCCAGCAGCGGAGGACTGACCTCGCATGGCTACACCTTC. Protein product: CASSGGLTSHGYTF.

The V and J genes are TRBV5-1 and TRBJ2-6; TRBD1 might be the D (5 bases). In germline, CDR1 is SGHRS, CDR2 YFSETQ. CDR3 size: 15 residues. Trimming shortened V by 2 bases and J by 6 bases, and 12 bases separated the two germline ends. This CDR3 reads CASSFGRAEANVLTF. The CDR3, as DNA: TGCGCCAGCAGCTTTGGCAGGGCTGAGGCCAACGTCCTGACTTTC.

This clonotype showed up just a few times. The chain has TRBV3-1 and TRBJ1-4, with a weak D call TRBD1 (6 bases). The V gene lost 4 bases and the J gene lost 3 bases, with 9 bases spanning the gap. Germline V gives CDR1 LGHDT, CDR2 YNNKEL (reference sequence). There are 14 residues in the CDR3. CDR3 DNA: TGTGCCAGCAGCCTGCGGACAGCTAATGAAAAACTGTTTTTT. It yields the protein CASSLRTANEKLFF. The whole variable domain, remainder taken from reference TRBV3-1 and TRBJ1-4, is DTAVSQTPKYLVTQMGNDKSIKCEQNLGHDTMYWYKQDSKKFLKIMFSYNNKELIINETVPNRFSPKSPDKAHLNLHINSLELGDSAVYFCASSLRTANEKLFFGSGTQLSVL.

There are many counts of this clonotype. The J gene is TRBJ2-7, the V gene TRBV24-1; D unresolved. The germline V gene encodes CDR1 KGHDR and CDR2 SFDVKD. The V gene lost 7 bases and the J gene lost 4 bases, with 7 bases spanning the gap. The CDR3 has 11 residues. The CDR3 DNA reads TGTGCCACCAGGTTGGGTTACGAGCAGTACGTC. Its protein product is CATRLGYEQYV.

This clonotype was counted a few times. V usage is TRBV5-1 and J usage is TRBJ1-3; D remains ambiguous. Germline lookup yields CDR1 SGHRS and CDR2 YFSETQ. Trimming took off 10 bases at V and 0 bases at J, with 11 bases between the two ends. The CDR3 covers 13 residues. CDR3 loop: CASRPDSGNTIYF. CDR3 in DNA: TGCGCCTCGCGGCCGGACTCTGGAAACACCATATATTTT.

This rearrangement joins TRBV5-4 to TRBJ1-4, with 7 bases identical to TRBD1. The germline CDR1 and CDR2 sequences are SGHNT and YYREEE (reference sequence). The CDR3 extends over 15 amino acids. After removal of 3 bases from V and 3 bases from J, the junction contained 5 bases not matched to a gene. DNA of the CDR3: TGTGCCAGCAGCTCCGGACAGGCACCTAATGAAAAACTGTTTTTT. Translation: CASSSGQAPNEKLFF.

The chain employs TRBV18 and TRBJ2-5; a possible D gene is TRBD2 (5 bases). The germline V gene has CDR1 KGHSH and CDR2 LQKENI. Deletions cut 0 bases from V and 6 bases from J, with 17 bases between. This CDR3 is built from 16 residues. CDR3 DNA: TGTGCCAGCTCACCACCCCCGGACTCCGGGTGGAAGACCCAGTACTTC. Translation: CASSPPPDSGWKTQYF.

V is TRBV7-9 and J is TRBJ2-5; D may be TRBD1 or TRBD2 (5 bases each). Germline V gene data show CDR1 as SEHNR and CDR2 as FQNEAQ (reference sequence). The CDR3 contains 16 residues. Trimming took off 5 bases at V and 6 bases at J, with 22 bases between the two ends. The CDR3 is CASSQRGSRGMKTQYF. The CDR3 DNA reads as TGTGCCAGCAGCCAAAGGGGTAGCCGAGGGATGAAGACCCAGTACTTC.

The sample holds a few counts of this clonotype. The V gene is TRBV28, the J gene TRBJ1-2, with TRBD1 identical over 8 bases. Per the germline V gene, CDR1 is MDHEN and CDR2 is SYDVKM. This CDR3 region has 13 residues. V shed 5 bases and J 8 bases; nucleotides not matched to a gene: 7. The CDR3 sequence: CASSTPTGEGYTF. The DNA for the CDR3 is TGTGCCAGCAGTACCCCGACAGGGGAAGGCTACACCTTC.

This clonotype was observed a few times. The gene calls are TRBV4-1 and TRBJ1-5; D ambiguous. The germline V gene has CDR1 MGHRA and CDR2 YSYEKL. Trimming took off 1 base at V and 4 bases at J, with 5 bases between the two ends. The CDR3 runs 13 residues. CDR3 in amino acids: CASSQVYNQPQHF. The CDR3 DNA sequence: TGCGCCAGCAGCCAAGTTTATAATCAGCCCCAGCATTTT.

This clonotype was seen a handful of times. V gene TRBV4-1 combines with J gene TRBJ2-1, with D possibly being TRBD2 (5 bases). The V gene lost 0 bases and the J gene lost 7 bases, with 19 bases spanning the gap. In germline, CDR1 is MGHRA, CDR2 YSYEKL. The CDR3 loop spans 17 amino acids. The CDR3 DNA reads TGCGCCAGCAGCCAAGATTGGGCCTCCGAAAGGGAGAATGAGCAGTTCTTC. It encodes CASSQDWASERENEQFF.

This chain joins TRBV18 and TRBJ1-5, with no clear D. Germline CDR1 reads KGHSH; CDR2 reads LQKENI. The CDR3 covers 15 residues. Trimming took 2 bases from V and 1 from J, leaving 9 bases between them. CDR3 amino acids: CASSPSGRSNQPQHF. CDR3 DNA: TGTGCCAGCTCACCAAGCGGCCGGAGCAATCAGCCCCAGCATTTT.

This clonotype was observed at least ten times. V gene TRBV2 combines with J gene TRBJ2-7; no reliable D call. This CDR3 is built from 12 residues. Germline CDR1 and CDR2: SNHLY and FYNNEI. The ends were cut back, 5 bases at V and 3 bases at J, with 8 bases in the middle. In DNA form, the CDR3 reads TGTGCCAGCAGTCTGGGCCTCTACGAGCAGTACGTC. This encodes CASSLGLYEQYV.

This clonotype was seen only a few times. J is TRBJ1-1 and V is TRBV5-4; no reliable D call. The CDR3 contains 14 residues. Germline V gene data show CDR1 as SGHNT and CDR2 as YYREEE (reference sequence). The V and J ends lost 1 base and 3 bases respectively, with 10 bases between them. CDR3 amino acids: CASSLFGVYTEAFF. The CDR3 region has the DNA TGTGCCAGCAGCTTGTTTGGGGTCTACACTGAAGCTTTCTTT.

This clonotype turned up a few times. The V gene is TRBV9, the J gene TRBJ2-3, with TRBD1 identical over 7 bases. This CDR3 contains 17 residues. In germline, CDR1 is SGDLS, CDR2 YYNGEE. After removal of 4 bases from V and 3 bases from J, the junction contained 14 bases not matched to a gene. The CDR3 DNA reads as TGTGCCAGCAGCCCCACCGGTACCAAACAGGGGACAGATACGCAGTATTTT. Translating it yields CASSPTGTKQGTDTQYF.

This chain links TRBV10-1 with TRBJ1-4; 8 nucleotides align to TRBD1. V dropped 4 bases and J dropped 0; count of bases not matched to a gene: 1. Per the germline V gene, CDR1 is WNHNN and CDR2 is SYGVQD (reference sequence). CDR3 size: 15 residues. CDR3 region: CASSGGQATNEKLFF. The DNA of the CDR3 is TGCGCCAGCAGTGGGGGACAGGCAACTAATGAAAAACTGTTTTTT.

The gene calls are TRBV6-2 or TRBV6-3 and TRBJ2-1; D might be TRBD2 (5 bases). V lost 6 bases to trimming and J lost 7 bases, with 13 bases between them. The CDR3 is made up of 13 amino acids. Germline V gene lookup returns CDR1 MNHEY and CDR2 SVGEGT. In nucleotides, the CDR3 is TGTGCCAGCAGGGACTCCGCGTCGAATGAGCAGTTCTTC. Its protein product is CASRDSASNEQFF.

The rearrangement uses TRBV28 and TRBJ2-2; D gene unclear. V gave up 7 bases and J gave up 0 bases, with 12 bases separating them. Germline V gene lookup returns CDR1 MDHEN and CDR2 SYDVKM. The CDR3 totals 15 residues. The CDR3 is CASTQIIANTGELFF. DNA of the CDR3: TGTGCCAGCACCCAGATTATCGCGAACACCGGGGAGCTGTTTTTT.

The chain employs TRBV12-3 or TRBV12-4 and TRBJ2-5; 10 bases are a match to TRBD2. The CDR3 has 15 residues. V gave up 2 bases and J gave up 3 bases; unmatched junction bases: 3. The CDR3 spells CASSLSLAGEETQYF. Here the CDR3 DNA reads TGTGCCAGCAGTTTATCCCTAGCGGGGGAAGAGACCCAGTACTTC.

This clonotype appeared a few times. The V call is TRBV19, the J call TRBJ2-5; weak D call: TRBD1 (6 bases). Germline V CDR1 and CDR2: LNHDA, SQIVND (reference sequence). The CDR3 has 14 residues. V gave up 4 bases and J gave up 1 base, with 10 bases separating them. CDR3 nucleotide sequence: TGTGCCAGTAGTACCACGGACAGCCAAGAGACCCAGTACTTC. Protein sequence: CASSTTDSQETQYF.

The chain couples TRBV27 to TRBJ2-7, with 8 positions matching TRBD1. Looked up from germline, CDR1 is MNHEY and CDR2 is SMNVEV (reference sequence). V shed 3 bases, J shed 11 bases, and the junction held 9 bases outside the gene matches. CDR3 length: 13 residues. The CDR3 region is CASSFTGGDKKYV. As DNA, the CDR3 is TGTGCCAGCAGTTTCACAGGGGGAGACAAGAAGTACGTC.

This sequence joins TRBV5-1 and TRBJ2-7; 8 bases fit TRBD1. The ends lost 0 bases at V and 5 bases at J; junction bases unmatched: 10. The length of the CDR3 is 16 residues. Looked up from germline, CDR1 is SGHRS and CDR2 is YFSETQ. The CDR3 nucleotides read TGCGCCAGCAGCTTGGGAGGGTGGACAGGGACGCACGAGCAGTACTTC. It is translated as CASSLGGWTGTHEQYF.

This clonotype has a count of ten or more. This chain connects TRBV25-1 to TRBJ2-5; D not resolved. Germline V lookup: CDR1 MGHDK, CDR2 SYGVNS. V shed 3 bases and J shed 5 bases, with 10 bases lying between them. This CDR3 has 13 amino acids. The CDR3 region is CASSDFRVETQYF. CDR3 nucleotides: TGTGCCAGCAGTGATTTCCGGGTGGAGACCCAGTACTTC.

This chain links TRBV7-9 with TRBJ2-5; no definite D call. Germline CDR1 reads SEHNR; CDR2 reads FQNEAQ (reference sequence). The CDR3 extends over 12 amino acids. With 6 bases removed from V and 5 bases from J, the gap between germline ends came to 10 bases. The CDR3: CASSQSRETQYF. CDR3 sequence (DNA): TGTGCCAGCAGTCAAAGTCGGGAGACCCAGTACTTC.

The chain recombines TRBV18 with TRBJ2-5; TRBD1 matches at 7 bases. V lost 1 base to trimming and J lost 4 bases; unmatched junction nucleotides: 0. The germline gives CDR1 KGHSH, CDR2 LQKENI. The CDR3 consists of 13 residues. The CDR3 DNA is TGTGCCAGCTCACCACAGGGGGCAGAGACCCAGTACTTC. Residues: CASSPQGAETQYF.

This clonotype was seen many times. V usage is TRBV12-3 or TRBV12-4 and J usage is TRBJ2-3; unclear D gene. There are 14 residues in the CDR3. Trimming left V 4 bases short and J 0 bases short, with 8 bases between. For the CDR3, the DNA is TGTGCCAGCAGTTGGGTCCACAGCACAGATACGCAGTATTTT. As protein: CASSWVHSTDTQYF.